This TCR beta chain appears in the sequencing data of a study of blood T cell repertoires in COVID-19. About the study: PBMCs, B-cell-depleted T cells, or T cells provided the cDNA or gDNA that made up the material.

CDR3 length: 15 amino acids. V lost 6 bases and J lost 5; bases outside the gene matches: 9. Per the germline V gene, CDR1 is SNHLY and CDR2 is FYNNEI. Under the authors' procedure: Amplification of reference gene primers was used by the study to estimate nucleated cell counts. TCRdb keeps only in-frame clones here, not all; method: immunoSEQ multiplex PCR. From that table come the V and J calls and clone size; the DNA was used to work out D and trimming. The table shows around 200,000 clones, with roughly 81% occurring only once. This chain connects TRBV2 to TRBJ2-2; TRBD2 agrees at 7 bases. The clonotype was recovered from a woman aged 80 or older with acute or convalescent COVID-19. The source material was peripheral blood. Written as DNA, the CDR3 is TGTGCCAGCAGAGTGAGGACTAGAAGAACCGGGGAGCTGTTTTTT. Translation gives CASRVRTRRTGELFF.